The clone carrying this TCR beta chain has only a few counts. What it recognizes is unknown. Trimming pared 0 bases from V and 4 bases from J, leaving 4 bases between. This CDR3 region has 12 residues. CDR1 and CDR2 (germline): DFQATT, SNEGSKA (reference sequence). The entry originates in a study of blood T cells in healthy people across ages. The study recruited healthy Caucasian donors from Russia who were aged about 6 to 100. A J-beta primer mix and a sample-barcoded 5' primer were used in a second PCR of about 6 to 12 cycles. Each cDNA was tagged by a template-switch adaptor containing 12 random nucleotides. TCRdb re-called the 5' RACE reads through MiXCR, storing one row per CDR3 protein. The sample lists 450,000 to 600,000 distinct CDR3 sequences, around 27% occurring once. Study observations and caveats: Among long-lived donors, naive CD4+ cells were more numerous and diversity higher than in aged donors.

These same records also appear under a second study, on T cells of mothers and their children.

Material for sequencing was blood. The source of this sequence is a boy aged 2 to 9 in good health. This chain links TRBV20-1 with TRBJ2-1; D not resolved. CDR3 DNA: TGCAGTGCTAGAGAGGATTACAATGAGCAGTTCTTC. Amino acids: CSAREDYNEQFF.